These 25 T cell receptor beta chains share one sample of origin, sequenced in a study of blood T cells in healthy people across ages. The second PCR ran roughly 7 to 12 cycles with a sample-barcoded 5' primer and J-beta primers. One entry per CDR3 protein, called by TCRdb with MiXCR from the 5' RACE reads. The sample holds approximately 810,000 distinct CDR3 sequences, roughly 34% seen once. The sample consisted of blood. These TCRs come from a man aged 18 to 35 in good health.

The V gene is TRBV27, the J gene TRBJ2-1; D gene ambiguous. Near its end, the DNA agrees better with TRBJ2-7, so the J call may be wrong. The CDR3 totals 15 residues. Germline V CDR1 and CDR2: MNHEY, SMNVEV (reference sequence). The CDR3 DNA reads TGTGCCAGCAGTTTTGGCAGCAGCTCCTACAATGAGCAGTACTTC. This sequence encodes CASSFGSSSYNEQYF.

This clonotype was seen more than once but under ten times. This chain connects TRBV18 to TRBJ1-1; D perhaps matches TRBD1 (5 bases). V was shortened by 3 bases and J by 11 bases, with 19 bases between the two germline ends. CDR1 is KGHSH and CDR2 is LQKENI in the germline V gene. The CDR3 has 14 amino acids. CDR3 sequence: CASSPPGTIRVAFF. The CDR3 coding sequence is TGTGCCAGCTCACCCCCAGGGACCATCCGGGTTGCTTTCTTT.

Note on this clonotype: One end of the junction varies from germline; a read error may be responsible. The rearrangement links TRBV7-2 to TRBJ2-4; maybe TRBD2 (6 bases). The J call may be mistaken, given a closer DNA end match to TRBJ2-7. This CDR3 region has 14 residues. The germline CDR1 and CDR2 sequences are SGHTA and FQGNSA. As DNA, the CDR3 is TGTGCCAGCAGCCTAGGAGGGCCCTCCGACGAGCAGTACTTC. Translated: CASSLGGPSDEQYF.

Turning to this clonotype: A read error may be the cause here, since a much bigger clone is one base away. This chain connects TRBV12-3 or TRBV12-4 to TRBJ2-3, with TRBD2 as a possible D gene (6 bases). The CDR3 consists of 16 residues. The CDR3 is CASSQPLGGSTDAQYF. The DNA for the CDR3 is TGTGCCAGCAGCCAACCGCTCGGGGGTAGCACAGATGCGCAGTATTTT.

In the case of this clonotype: It may be a read error: a sequence one base away is much more abundant. The chain joins TRBV5-4 to TRBJ2-7; no definite D call. Germline lookup yields CDR1 SGHNT and CDR2 YYREEE (reference sequence). Trimming removed 2 bases from V and 7 bases from J, with 19 bases in between. This CDR3 is 15 amino acids long. The CDR3: CASSFDAFSRNEQYF. The CDR3 DNA reads as TGTGCCAGCAGCTTTGACGCCTTCTCGAGGAATGAGCAGTACTTC.

This chain uses TRBV7-2 with TRBJ2-1; D is unclear. Germline V CDR1 and CDR2: SGHTA, FQGNSA. CDR3 length: 15 residues. V lost 4 bases, J lost 0 bases, and 10 bases lay in between. CDR3 nucleotide sequence: TGTGCCAGCAGCTGGAGCTACAGCTCCTACAATGAGCAGTTCTTC. Its protein is CASSWSYSSYNEQFF.

This chain uses TRBV7-9 with TRBJ1-2, with D possibly matching TRBD1 (5 bases). The CDR3 sequence is 12 residues long. The V and J ends lost 2 bases and 6 bases respectively, with 7 bases between them. Germline values: CDR1 SEHNR, CDR2 FQNEAQ (reference sequence). For the CDR3, the DNA is TGTGCCAGCAGCTTAAGGGACCATGGCTACACCTTC. As protein: CASSLRDHGYTF.

This clonotype has more than one count but fewer than ten. The rearrangement joins TRBV7-2 to TRBJ2-2, with 10 positions matching TRBD2. Germline V gene sequence: CDR1 SGHTA, CDR2 FQGNSA. The CDR3 totals 16 residues. The J segment lost 6 bases and the V segment lost 1 base, leaving 5 bases of the junction unmatched. The DNA for the CDR3 is TGTGCCAGCAGCTTAGATCTAGCGGGGGATTCCGGGGAGCTGTTTTTT. The encoded protein is CASSLDLAGDSGELFF. Variable domain in full (rest from reference TRBV7-2 and TRBJ2-2): GAGVSQSPSNKVTEKGKDVELRCDPISGHTALYWYRQSLGQGLEFLIYFQGNSAPDKSGLPSDRFSAERTGGSVSTLTIQRTQQEDSAVYLCASSLDLAGDSGELFFGEGSRLTVL.

The sample holds a few counts of this clonotype. The chain has TRBV29-1 and TRBJ2-1, with D perhaps TRBD1 (5 bases). The CDR3 is 13 amino acids. In germline, CDR1 is SQVTM, CDR2 ANQGSEA. Trimming removed 7 bases from V and 4 bases from J, with 14 bases in between. This CDR3 reads CSATDRNYNEQFF. Written as DNA, the CDR3 is TGCAGCGCGACAGACAGAAATTACAATGAGCAGTTCTTC.

About this clonotype: The junction departs from the called germline gene at one end, perhaps through a read error. J is TRBJ1-5 and V is TRBV13; the match to TRBD1 covers 9 bases. The germline CDR1 and CDR2 sequences are PRHDT and FYEKMQ (reference sequence). There are 15 residues in the CDR3. The CDR3 DNA follows: TGTGCCGGCAGCTTAGGGGACAGGGCTAATCAGCCCCAGCATTTT. As protein: CAGSLGDRANQPQHF.

The table lists this clonotype with a few counts. A junction boundary mismatches the germline segment, possibly from a read error. The chain links TRBV12-3 or TRBV12-4 to TRBJ2-1, with unresolved D. Near its end, the DNA agrees better with TRBJ2-7, so the J call may be wrong. CDR3 size: 13 residues. The CDR3 protein is CASSLGLSYGQYF. In DNA form, the CDR3 reads TGTGCCAGCAGTTTAGGGCTTAGCTACGGGCAGTACTTC.

Notes on this clonotype: Mismatch with germline at one junction end may stem from a read error. This chain links TRBV12-3 or TRBV12-4 with TRBJ2-3; 10 bases agree with TRBD1. The CDR3 is made up of 17 amino acids. The CDR3 sequence is CASSLALGQGVTDTEYF. As DNA, the CDR3 is TGTGCCAGCAGTTTAGCGCTCGGACAGGGGGTCACAGATACGGAGTATTTT.

This chain joins TRBV19 and TRBJ2-1, with TRBD2 matching 10 bases. This CDR3 contains 14 residues. J lost 14 bases, V lost 2 bases, and 9 bases had no gene match. CDR1 is LNHDA, CDR2 SQIVND, per germline (reference sequence). CDR3 sequence (DNA): TGTGCCAGTAGTATACAAGAGGGAGCGGGGGGGGAGTTCTTC. Translated: CASSIQEGAGGEFF.

This clonotype came up once. The chain joins TRBV7-2 to TRBJ2-1; D gene ambiguous. The V gene lost 2 bases and the J gene lost 0 bases, with 11 bases spanning the gap. CDR3 length equals 16 residues. The germline V gene has CDR1 SGHTA and CDR2 FQGNSA. In nucleotides, the CDR3 is TGTGCCAGCAGCTTAACGGTGCTGAGCTCCTACAATGAGCAGTTCTTC. Translating it yields CASSLTVLSSYNEQFF. The variable domain in full, completed from reference TRBV7-2 and TRBJ2-1, reads GAGVSQSPSNKVTEKGKDVELRCDPISGHTALYWYRQSLGQGLEFLIYFQGNSAPDKSGLPSDRFSAERTGGSVSTLTIQRTQQEDSAVYLCASSLTVLSSYNEQFFGPGTRLTVL.

This clonotype was picked up a small number of times. V is TRBV12-3 or TRBV12-4 and J is TRBJ2-1, with 10 bases fitting TRBD2. The DNA end favors TRBJ2-7, so the J call may be wrong. This CDR3 contains 17 residues. In DNA, the CDR3 is TGTGCCAGCAGTTCCGCTAGCGGGGGAGGATCCTACAATGAGCAGTACTTC. Translated, it gives CASSSASGGGSYNEQYF.

This clonotype was recorded at least ten times. CDR3 DNA: TGCGCCAGCAGCTTTGGGGCCGACGAGCAGTACTTC. Amino acid sequence: CASSFGADEQYF. The gene calls are TRBV5-1 and TRBJ2-7, with a weak D call TRBD1 (5 bases). Trimming left V 2 bases short and J 5 bases short, with 8 bases between. CDR1 and CDR2 (germline): SGHRS, YFSETQ. This CDR3 is built from 12 residues.

The J gene is TRBJ2-7, the V gene TRBV6-6, with D unresolved. The assigned J gene may be wrong: the sequence end matches TRBJ2-4 better. This CDR3 is built from 11 residues. Germline V lookup: CDR1 MNHNY, CDR2 SVGAGI (reference sequence). The CDR3 DNA reads TGTGCCAGCAGTTACCCGGACATTCAGTACTTC. Translated: CASSYPDIQYF.

This clonotype appeared once. The CDR3 nucleotides are TGTGCCAGCAGCTCAGGCCCGGAGCAGCCCCAGCATTTT. It encodes CASSSGPEQPQHF. The V call is TRBV5-6, the J call TRBJ1-5; D gene ambiguous. V lost 3 bases, J lost 7 bases, and 11 bases lay in between. The germline V gene encodes CDR1 SGHDT and CDR2 YYEEEE. The CDR3 length is 13 residues.

The chain links TRBV7-9 to TRBJ2-5, with 7 bases aligning to TRBD1. V was clipped by 6 bases and J by 4 bases; unmatched bases: 8. CDR1 is SEHNR and CDR2 is FQNEAQ in the germline V gene (reference sequence). This CDR3 region has 14 residues. This CDR3 reads CASSDRVLGETQYF. In nucleotides, the CDR3 is TGTGCCAGCAGTGACAGGGTATTGGGAGAGACCCAGTACTTC.

The chain carries TRBV7-9 and TRBJ2-1; 10 bases are shared with TRBD2. The trim removed 2 bases at V and 5 bases at J, leaving 9 bases unmatched. Germline assignment: CDR1 SEHNR and CDR2 FQNEAQ (reference sequence). The CDR3 covers 17 residues. The CDR3 DNA reads as TGTGCCAGCAGCTTACGCCCTGCTAGCGGGGGCAACAATGAGCAGTTCTTC. This gives the protein CASSLRPASGGNNEQFF.

There are a few counts of this clonotype. J is TRBJ2-3 and V is TRBV29-1; 10 nucleotides line up with TRBD1. The V and J ends lost 7 bases and 0 bases, in that order; junction bases with no gene match: 4. The CDR3 totals 14 residues. Per the germline V gene, CDR1 is SQVTM and CDR2 is ANQGSEA. The CDR3 DNA reads as TGCAGCGGGATGACAGGGGGCAGCACAGATACGCAGTATTTT. Its translation: CSGMTGGSTDTQYF.

The chain combines TRBV2 with TRBJ1-2, with D unresolved. This CDR3 spans 11 amino acids. Germline V gene lookup returns CDR1 SNHLY and CDR2 FYNNEI. V lost 4 bases and J 7 bases, leaving 7 bases between the germline ends. The CDR3 protein is CASSAVSGYTF. CDR3 coding DNA: TGTGCCAGCAGTGCAGTGAGTGGCTACACCTTC.

With regard to this clonotype: Being one base from a much bigger clone, this may be a read error. The chain carries TRBV4-2 and TRBJ2-3; 8 bases line up with TRBD2. The CDR3 length is 15 residues. The germline V gene encodes CDR1 LGHNA and CDR2 YNFKEQ. For the CDR3, the DNA is TGTGCCGGCAGCCAAGAAGGACTAGCAAGCGGTACGCAGTATTTT. It is translated as CAGSQEGLASGTQYF.

This clonotype was seen only once. This chain uses TRBV29-1 with TRBJ2-3; 7 bases map to TRBD1. Losses at the gene ends were 7 bases for V and 5 bases for J; bases not matched to a gene: 12. Germline V gene data show CDR1 as SQVTM and CDR2 as ANQGSEA. The CDR3 sequence is 14 residues long. CDR3 protein: CSASRGTRGDTQYF. The CDR3 DNA follows: TGCAGCGCCTCCAGGGGGACAAGGGGAGATACGCAGTATTTT.

Comment on this clonotype: A much larger clone differs by one base, so this may be a read error. J is TRBJ2-1 and V is TRBV20-1; D call uncertain. CDR1 is DFQATT and CDR2 is SNEGSKA in the germline V gene (reference sequence). The CDR3 totals 14 residues. Here the CDR3 DNA reads TGCGGTGCTAGAGATTCCTCCGATTACAATGAGCAGTTCTTC. This translates into CGARDSSDYNEQFF.